Presented here are 11 T cell receptor beta chains from one specimen sequenced in a study of T-cell memory formation after mild COVID-19. TCRdb analysed the 5' RACE reads with MiXCR anew, one entry per CDR3 protein. Of 450,000 to 650,000 distinct CDR3 sequences listed, about 20% are singletons. The specimen sequenced was PBMCs or a T cell subset sorted from them (not recorded which). The receptors derive from an adult woman who had mild COVID-19 (a few samples of this study predate the infection). Cell type and time point are not known.

CDR3 protein: CASSRERDGYEQFF. In DNA, the CDR3 is TGTGCCAGTAGTAGGGAGCGGGATGGGTATGAGCAGTTCTTC. The chain is built from TRBV19 and TRBJ2-1; 7 positions agree with TRBD2. Per germline, CDR1 LNHDA and CDR2 SQIVND (reference sequence). Trimming cost V 4 bases and J 8 bases; bases outside gene matches: 8. This CDR3 is 14 amino acids long.

The sample holds a few counts of this clonotype. The V and J genes are TRBV18 and TRBJ1-1, with 12 bases matching TRBD1. Germline CDR1 KGHSH, CDR2 LQKENI. The V and J ends lost 2 bases and 5 bases, in that order; junction bases with no gene match: 12. The CDR3 length is 18 residues. For the CDR3, the DNA is TGTGCCAGCTCACCAGTCCCCGGGACAGGGGGCTCGGGAACTGAAGCTTTCTTT. Translating it yields CASSPVPGTGGSGTEAFF.

The genes are TRBV27 and TRBJ1-2; the D gene is possibly TRBD1 (6 bases). The CDR3 has 13 amino acids. CDR1 and CDR2 from the germline V gene are MNHEY and SMNVEV (reference sequence). The germline V and J ends were trimmed by 3 bases and 6 bases, with 11 bases remaining between them. The CDR3 sequence is CASSFAGADGYTF. In nucleotides, the CDR3 is TGTGCCAGCAGTTTTGCAGGGGCTGATGGCTACACCTTC.

The rearrangement uses TRBV30 and TRBJ1-1; D is perhaps TRBD1 (6 bases). CDR1 GTSNPN and CDR2 SVGIG come from the germline V gene (reference sequence). The length of the CDR3 is 14 residues. The ends were cut back, 4 bases at V and 4 bases at J, with 16 bases in the middle. CDR3 sequence reads: CAWTEGGPSTEAFF. The DNA for the CDR3 is TGTGCCTGGACCGAAGGGGGGCCGAGCACTGAAGCTTTCTTT.

The CDR3 DNA reads as TGTGCCAGCAGCCAAGGCTGGGGGGCCGGGGAGCTGTTTTTT. This sequence encodes CASSQGWGAGELFF. V usage is TRBV3-1 and J usage is TRBJ2-2; D might be TRBD2 (6 bases). This CDR3 comprises 14 residues. Trimming cost V 1 base and J 6 bases, with 9 bases left between them. Germline V gene lookup returns CDR1 LGHDT and CDR2 YNNKEL (reference sequence).

CDR3 protein: CASSFSSGGAYEQFF. In nucleotides, the CDR3 is TGTGCCAGCAGCTTTTCTAGCGGGGGGGCGTATGAGCAGTTCTTC. This chain connects TRBV7-2 to TRBJ2-1, with 12 bases aligning to TRBD2. The length of the CDR3 is 15 residues. Germline lookup yields CDR1 SGHTA and CDR2 FQGNSA. V shed 3 bases, J shed 8 bases, and the junction held 5 bases outside the gene matches.

This clonotype showed up just a few times. V usage is TRBV7-8 and J usage is TRBJ2-1, with no clear D. The V end lost 6 bases, the J end lost 8 bases, and 11 bases lay between the germline ends. The germline CDR1 and CDR2 sequences are SGHVS and FQNEAQ. The CDR3 totals 12 residues. The DNA of the CDR3 is TGTGCCAGCAGGGATGGAAGGGATGAGCAGTTCTTC. It codes for CASRDGRDEQFF.

In its sample, this clonotype was seen a few times. The chain joins TRBV9 to TRBJ2-1, with 11 nucleotides matching TRBD2. This CDR3 contains 16 residues. Germline V lookup: CDR1 SGDLS, CDR2 YYNGEE. The V and J ends lost 0 bases and 8 bases, in that order; junction bases with no gene match: 7. The chain's CDR3 is CASSVARLAGMDEQFF. CDR3 coding DNA: TGTGCCAGCAGCGTAGCCCGACTAGCGGGGATGGATGAGCAGTTCTTC.

This clonotype was counted between two and nine times. This chain links TRBV7-6 with TRBJ2-1, with D uncertain. CDR1 and CDR2 from the germline V gene are SGHVS and FNYEAQ. V lost 5 bases to trimming and J lost 2 bases, with 13 bases between them. The CDR3 runs to 15 residues. The CDR3 spells CASSAEYGTYNEQFF. The CDR3 DNA reads as TGTGCCAGCAGCGCCGAATACGGCACCTACAATGAGCAGTTCTTC.

V usage is TRBV9 and J usage is TRBJ2-7; a possible D gene is TRBD1 (5 bases). This CDR3 is 14 amino acids long. The germline CDR1 and CDR2 sequences are SGDLS and YYNGEE. The V gene lost 7 bases and the J gene lost 4 bases, with 18 bases spanning the gap. In DNA form, the CDR3 reads TGTGCCAGCTCAGGTGGGCAGGGCCGGTACGAGCAGTACTTC. It translates to CASSGGQGRYEQYF.

This clonotype was observed at least ten times. This chain connects TRBV7-2 to TRBJ2-5; D not resolved. Germline lookup yields CDR1 SGHTA and CDR2 FQGNSA. Trimming removed 1 base at V and 5 bases at J, with 17 bases between. The CDR3 has 16 amino acids. DNA for the CDR3: TGTGCCAGCAGCTTAGAACCCTTGGGCCCTAGTGAGACCCAGTACTTC. This codes for CASSLEPLGPSETQYF.